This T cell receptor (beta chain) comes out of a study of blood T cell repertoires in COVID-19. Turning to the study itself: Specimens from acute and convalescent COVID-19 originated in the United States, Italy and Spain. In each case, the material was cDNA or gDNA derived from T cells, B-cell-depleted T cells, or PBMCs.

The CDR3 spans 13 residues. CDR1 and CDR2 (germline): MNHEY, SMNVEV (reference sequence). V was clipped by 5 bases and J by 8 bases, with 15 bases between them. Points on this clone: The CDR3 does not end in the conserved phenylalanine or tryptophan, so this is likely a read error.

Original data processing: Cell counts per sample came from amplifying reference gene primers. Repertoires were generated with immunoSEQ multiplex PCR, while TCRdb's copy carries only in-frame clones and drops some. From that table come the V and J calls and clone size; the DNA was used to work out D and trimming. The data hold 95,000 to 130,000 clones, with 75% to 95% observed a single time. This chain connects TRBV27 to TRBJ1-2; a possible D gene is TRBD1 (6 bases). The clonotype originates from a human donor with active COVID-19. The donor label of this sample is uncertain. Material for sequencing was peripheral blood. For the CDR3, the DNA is TGTGCCAGCAGTGGGGGGCTTCAAGGGGGCTACACCTCC. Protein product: CASSGGLQGGYTS.